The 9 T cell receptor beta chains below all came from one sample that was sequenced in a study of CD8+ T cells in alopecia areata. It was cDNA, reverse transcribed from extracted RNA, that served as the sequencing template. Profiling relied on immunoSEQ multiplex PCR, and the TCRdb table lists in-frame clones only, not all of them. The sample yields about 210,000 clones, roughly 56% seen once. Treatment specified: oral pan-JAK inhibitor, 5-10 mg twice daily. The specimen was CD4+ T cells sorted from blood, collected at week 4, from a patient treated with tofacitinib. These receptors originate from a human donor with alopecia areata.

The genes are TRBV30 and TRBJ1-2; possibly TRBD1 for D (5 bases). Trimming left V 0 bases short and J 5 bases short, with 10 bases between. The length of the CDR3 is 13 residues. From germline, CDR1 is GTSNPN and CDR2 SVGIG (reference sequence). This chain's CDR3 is CAWSVQGPYGYTF. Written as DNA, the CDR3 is TGTGCCTGGAGTGTGCAGGGACCTTATGGCTACACCTTC.

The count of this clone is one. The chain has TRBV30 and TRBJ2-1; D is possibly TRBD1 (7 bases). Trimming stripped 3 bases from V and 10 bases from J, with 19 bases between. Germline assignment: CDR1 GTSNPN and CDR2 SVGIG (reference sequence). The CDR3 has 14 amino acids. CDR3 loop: CAWRWQGGMGEQFF. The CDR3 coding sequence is TGTGCCTGGAGGTGGCAGGGGGGAATGGGAGAGCAGTTCTTC.

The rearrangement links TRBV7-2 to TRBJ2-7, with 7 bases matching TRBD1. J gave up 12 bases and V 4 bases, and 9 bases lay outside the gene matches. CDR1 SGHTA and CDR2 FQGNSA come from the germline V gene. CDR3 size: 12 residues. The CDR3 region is CASSSTRDSLYF. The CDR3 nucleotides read TGTGCCAGCAGCTCGACCCGGGACAGCCTGTACTTC. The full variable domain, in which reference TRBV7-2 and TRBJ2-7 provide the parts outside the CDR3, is GAGVSQSPSNKVTEKGKDVELRCDPISGHTALYWYRQSLGQGLEFLIYFQGNSAPDKSGLPSDRFSAERTGGSVSTLTIQRTQQEDSAVYLCASSSTRDSLYFGPGTRLTVT.

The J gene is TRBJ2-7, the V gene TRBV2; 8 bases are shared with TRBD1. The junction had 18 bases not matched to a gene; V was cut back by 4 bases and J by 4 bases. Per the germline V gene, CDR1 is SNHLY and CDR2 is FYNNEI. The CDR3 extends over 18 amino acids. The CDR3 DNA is TGTGCCAGCAGTGGAGGCCCCGGACAGGGAAGAGGGGCTTACGAGCAGTACTTC. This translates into CASSGGPGQGRGAYEQYF.

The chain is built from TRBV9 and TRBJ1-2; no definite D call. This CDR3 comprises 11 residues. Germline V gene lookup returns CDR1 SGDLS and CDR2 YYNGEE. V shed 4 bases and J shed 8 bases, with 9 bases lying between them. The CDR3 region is CASSRLQGYTF. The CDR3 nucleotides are TGTGCCAGCAGCCGTCTGCAAGGCTACACCTTC.

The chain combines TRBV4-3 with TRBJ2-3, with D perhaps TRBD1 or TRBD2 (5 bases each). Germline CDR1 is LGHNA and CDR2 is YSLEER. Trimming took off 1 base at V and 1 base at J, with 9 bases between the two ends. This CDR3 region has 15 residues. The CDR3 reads CASSQVGDGTDTQYF. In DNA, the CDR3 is TGCGCCAGCAGCCAAGTGGGGGATGGCACAGATACGCAGTATTTT.

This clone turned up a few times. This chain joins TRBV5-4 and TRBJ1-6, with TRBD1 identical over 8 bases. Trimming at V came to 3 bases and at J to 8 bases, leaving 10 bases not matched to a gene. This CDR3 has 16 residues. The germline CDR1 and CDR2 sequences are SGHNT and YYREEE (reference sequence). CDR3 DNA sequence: TGTGCCAGCAGCTCAAACTCAGGGGGCAGGGATTCACCCCTCCACTTT. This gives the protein CASSSNSGGRDSPLHF.

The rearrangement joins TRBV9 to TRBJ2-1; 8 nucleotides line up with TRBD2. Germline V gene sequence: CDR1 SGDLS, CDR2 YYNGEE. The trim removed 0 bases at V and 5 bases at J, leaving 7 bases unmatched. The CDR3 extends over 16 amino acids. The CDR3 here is CASSVALTSGDNEQFF. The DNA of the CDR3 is TGTGCCAGCAGCGTAGCTCTCACTAGCGGAGACAATGAGCAGTTCTTC. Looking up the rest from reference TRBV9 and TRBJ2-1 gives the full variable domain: DSGVTQTPKHLITATGQRVTLRCSPRSGDLSVYWYQQSLDQGLQFLIQYYNGEERAKGNILERFSAQQFPDLHSELNLSSLELGDSALYFCASSVALTSGDNEQFFGPGTRLTVL.

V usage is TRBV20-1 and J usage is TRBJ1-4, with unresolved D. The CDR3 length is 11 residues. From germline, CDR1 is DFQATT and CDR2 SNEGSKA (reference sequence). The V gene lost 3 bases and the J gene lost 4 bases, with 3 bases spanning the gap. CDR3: CSARDNEKLFF. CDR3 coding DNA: TGCAGTGCTAGGGATAATGAAAAACTGTTTTTT.